Listed here are 25 T cell receptor beta chains from one sample, sequenced in a study of blood T cell repertoires in COVID-19. The table came from immunoSEQ multiplex PCR; TCRdb's copy has only in-frame clones and leaves some out. Seen here are 200,000 or so clones, 80% to 90% observed once, and the top ten hold around 5.7%. Sequenced input: peripheral blood. The receptors derive from an elderly man with acute or convalescent COVID-19.

The CDR3: CASSSGISLRTEAFF. For the CDR3, the DNA is TGCGCCAGCAGCTCGGGGATCTCTCTTAGAACAGAAGCTTTCTTT. This sequence joins TRBV5-1 and TRBJ1-1; D gene uncertain. Germline V gene data show CDR1 as SGHRS and CDR2 as YFSETQ. Trimming removed 3 bases at V and 8 bases at J, with 20 bases between. The CDR3 is 15 amino acids.

Here the CDR3 reads CASSYSRGTNEKLFF. The CDR3 nucleotides are TGTGCCAGCAGTTACTCAAGGGGAACTAATGAAAAACTGTTTTTT. This chain joins TRBV6-5 and TRBJ1-4; perhaps TRBD1 as D (5 bases). The length of the CDR3 is 15 residues. The germline V gene has CDR1 MNHEY and CDR2 SVGAGI. V shed 0 bases and J shed 1 base, with 6 bases lying between them.

The rearrangement uses TRBV11-2 and TRBJ1-4; 7 bases fit TRBD1. Germline CDR1 is SGHAT and CDR2 is FQNNGV. V shed 5 bases and J 4 bases; nucleotides not matched to a gene: 4. This CDR3 is built from 14 residues. The CDR3 region has the DNA TGTGCCAGCAGCCAGACAGGGCGTAATGAAAAACTGTTTTTT. It is translated as CASSQTGRNEKLFF.

The chain links TRBV19 to TRBJ2-7, with a possible D match to TRBD1 (6 bases). Trimming shortened V by 4 bases and J by 9 bases, and 16 bases separated the two germline ends. The germline V gene has CDR1 LNHDA and CDR2 SQIVND (reference sequence). This CDR3 spans 13 amino acids. CDR3: CASSKSQGLGQYF. The CDR3 DNA follows: TGTGCCAGTAGTAAAAGTCAGGGGTTGGGGCAGTACTTC.

This sequence joins TRBV6-5 and TRBJ1-4; maybe TRBD1 (6 bases). CDR1 and CDR2 (germline): MNHEY, SVGAGI. V lost 2 bases and J 3 bases, leaving 10 bases between the germline ends. The CDR3 loop spans 15 amino acids. CDR3 sequence reads: CASSYTTGPNEKLFF. The CDR3 region has the DNA TGTGCCAGCAGTTACACAACAGGGCCTAATGAAAAACTGTTTTTT.

The V gene is TRBV5-1, the J gene TRBJ2-1; 16 bases align to TRBD2. Per the germline V gene, CDR1 is SGHRS and CDR2 is YFSETQ. Trimming took 3 bases from V and 10 from J; bases not matched to a gene: 7. This CDR3 region has 16 residues. CDR3 nucleotide sequence: TGCGCCAGCAGCTCCTCCGGGACTAGCGGGGGGGCGGAGCAGTTCTTC. Its protein is CASSSSGTSGGAEQFF.

This sequence joins TRBV7-6 and TRBJ2-2; D possibly corresponds to TRBD1 (6 bases). The CDR3 contains 17 residues. Looked up from germline, CDR1 is SGHVS and CDR2 is FNYEAQ. The V end lost 0 bases, the J end lost 0 bases, and 11 bases lay between the germline ends. The CDR3 sequence: CASSLAPRTANTGELFF. CDR3 DNA sequence: TGTGCCAGCAGCTTAGCCCCCCGGACAGCGAACACCGGGGAGCTGTTTTTT.

V and J are TRBV7-3 and TRBJ2-5; perhaps TRBD1 as D (5 bases). V was trimmed by 0 bases and J by 4 bases, leaving 12 bases between them. The CDR3 has 15 residues. CDR1 and CDR2 (germline): SGHTA, FQGTGA. CDR3 loop: CASSLTARQGETQYF. CDR3 nucleotide sequence: TGTGCCAGCAGCTTAACAGCCCGGCAGGGAGAGACCCAGTACTTC. Filled out from reference TRBV7-3 and TRBJ2-5, the complete variable domain reads GAGVSQTPSNKVTEKGKYVELRCDPISGHTALYWYRQSLGQGPEFLIYFQGTGAADDSGLPNDRFFAVRPEGSVSTLKIQRTERGDSAVYLCASSLTARQGETQYFGPGTRLLVL.

The V gene is TRBV2, the J gene TRBJ2-1; 7 positions agree with TRBD2. This CDR3 is built from 14 residues. The V segment lost 7 bases and the J segment 6 bases; nucleotides outside the gene matches: 9. From germline, CDR1 is SNHLY and CDR2 FYNNEI. The CDR3 region has the DNA TGTGCCAGCACTAGCTTGCGGGAGATCAATGAGCAGTTCTTC. As protein: CASTSLREINEQFF. Variable domain in full (rest from reference TRBV2 and TRBJ2-1): EPEVTQTPSHQVTQMGQEVILRCVPISNHLYFYWYRQILGQKVEFLVSFYNNEISEKSEIFDDQFSVERPDGSNFTLKIRSTKLEDSAMYFCASTSLREINEQFFGPGTRLTVL.

The chain combines TRBV7-8 with TRBJ2-2; 10 bases align to TRBD2. In germline, CDR1 is SGHVS, CDR2 FQNEAQ. The CDR3 is made up of 15 amino acids. The V segment lost 2 bases and the J segment 6 bases; nucleotides outside the gene matches: 3. The CDR3 DNA sequence: TGTGCCAGCAGCTTACAAGCGGGAGGGTCCGGGGAGCTGTTTTTT. Translated, it gives CASSLQAGGSGELFF.

This chain's CDR3 is CASSPGLADTQYF. The CDR3 DNA is TGTGCCAGCAGCCCGGGACTAGCAGATACGCAGTATTTT. This sequence joins TRBV7-9 and TRBJ2-3; 8 bases fit TRBD2. V shed 5 bases, J shed 4 bases, and the junction held 2 bases outside the gene matches. Germline CDR1 and CDR2: SEHNR and FQNEAQ (reference sequence). The CDR3 has 13 residues. The variable domain in full, completed from reference TRBV7-9 and TRBJ2-3, reads DTGVSQNPRHKITKRGQNVTFRCDPISEHNRLYWYRQTLGQGPEFLTYFQNEAQLEKSRLLSDRFSAERPKGSFSTLEIQRTEQGDSAMYLCASSPGLADTQYFGPGTRLTVL.

The chain carries TRBV6-5 and TRBJ1-6; 7 bases agree with TRBD1. The V and J ends lost 6 bases and 7 bases, in that order; junction bases with no gene match: 9. The CDR3 is made up of 15 amino acids. Germline loops: CDR1 MNHEY, CDR2 SVGAGI. CDR3 coding DNA: TGTGCCAGCAGGGCTGACAGGGCCCTGAATTCACCCCTCCACTTT. Its protein is CASRADRALNSPLHF.

The chain recombines TRBV27 with TRBJ2-7; TRBD1 matches at 11 bases. Germline V gene lookup returns CDR1 MNHEY and CDR2 SMNVEV (reference sequence). Trimming removed 6 bases from V and 6 bases from J; junction bases left unmatched: 7. The CDR3 is 14 amino acids. The CDR3 sequence is CASSPGTGGREQYF. CDR3 coding DNA: TGTGCCAGCAGCCCCGGGACAGGGGGGCGCGAGCAGTACTTC.

This clone was seen just once. CDR3 DNA sequence: TGTGCCAGCAGCTTAAAGCCCCAGGGGGTCGCTAATGAAAAACTGTTTTTT. It codes for CASSLKPQGVANEKLFF. This chain uses TRBV7-8 with TRBJ1-4; 7 positions agree with TRBD1. CDR3 length equals 17 residues. The ends lost 2 bases at V and 3 bases at J; junction bases unmatched: 9. Germline V CDR1 and CDR2: SGHVS, FQNEAQ.

The V call is TRBV19, the J call TRBJ1-4; 7 nucleotides agree with TRBD1. V lost 6 bases, J lost 4 bases, and 14 bases stayed unmatched. The CDR3 loop spans 17 amino acids. Germline V CDR1 and CDR2: LNHDA, SQIVND (reference sequence). The CDR3 region is CASRLLLDRADNEKLFF. CDR3 DNA: TGTGCCAGTAGGTTGTTACTTGACAGGGCCGATAATGAAAAACTGTTTTTT.

The chain combines TRBV12-5 with TRBJ1-3, with TRBD1 identical over 10 bases. The junction had 8 bases not matched to a gene; V was cut back by 3 bases and J by 0 bases. The CDR3 length is 18 residues. Germline-derived CDR1 and CDR2 are LGHNT and FRNRAP. The CDR3 region has the DNA TGTGCTAGTGGTTTTATGACAGGGGGCTATTTCTCTGGAAACACCATATATTTT. Translating it yields CASGFMTGGYFSGNTIYF.

The chain is built from TRBV7-9 and TRBJ1-5; 7 nucleotides agree with TRBD1. Looked up from germline, CDR1 is SEHNR and CDR2 is FQNEAQ (reference sequence). Trimming cost V 5 bases and J 11 bases; bases outside gene matches: 6. This CDR3 has 12 amino acids. The CDR3 reads CASSQPTGSQHF. Here the CDR3 DNA reads TGTGCCAGCAGCCAACCGACAGGGTCCCAGCATTTT. Combining the CDR3 with reference TRBV7-9 and TRBJ1-5 gives the whole variable domain DTGVSQNPRHKITKRGQNVTFRCDPISEHNRLYWYRQTLGQGPEFLTYFQNEAQLEKSRLLSDRFSAERPKGSFSTLEIQRTEQGDSAMYLCASSQPTGSQHFGDGTRLSIL.

The V and J genes are TRBV19 and TRBJ2-3, with 8 bases fitting TRBD2. Germline CDR1 is LNHDA and CDR2 is SQIVND (reference sequence). The trim removed 5 bases at V and 2 bases at J, leaving 12 bases unmatched. There are 17 residues in the CDR3. In DNA form, the CDR3 reads TGTGCCAGTAGTCAGTTTTTTCTTAGCGGGAACACAGATACGCAGTATTTT. It yields the protein CASSQFFLSGNTDTQYF.

The rearrangement uses TRBV5-5 and TRBJ2-1, with D perhaps matching TRBD2 (5 bases). Trimming removed 0 bases at V and 6 bases at J, with 13 bases between. The CDR3 covers 15 residues. Germline loops: CDR1 SGHKS, CDR2 YYEKEE (reference sequence). The CDR3 loop is CASSLAQRSLNEQFF. The CDR3, as DNA: TGTGCCAGCAGCTTGGCCCAGCGGTCGCTCAATGAGCAGTTCTTC. Full variable domain (missing parts from reference TRBV5-5 and TRBJ2-1): DAGVTQSPTHLIKTRGQQVTLRCSPISGHKSVSWYQQVLGQGPQFIFQYYEKEERGRGNFPDRFSARQFPNYSSELNVNALLLGDSALYLCASSLAQRSLNEQFFGPGTRLTVL.

The V gene is TRBV6-5, the J gene TRBJ2-2, with 11 bases identical to TRBD2. The germline CDR1 and CDR2 sequences are MNHEY and SVGAGI. The CDR3 is 15 residues long. V was pared by 6 bases and J by 1 base, with 1 base of the junction left unmatched. CDR3 amino acids: CASRGLAENTGELFF. CDR3 nucleotide sequence: TGTGCCAGCAGGGGACTAGCGGAGAACACCGGGGAGCTGTTTTTT.

The table lists this clone with a few counts. The chain has TRBV7-2 and TRBJ2-7; no clear D. Germline-derived CDR1 and CDR2 are SGHTA and FQGNSA. Trimming pared 1 base from V and 3 bases from J, leaving 7 bases between. This CDR3 has 13 amino acids. The CDR3 loop reads CASSLGQIYEQYF. CDR3 DNA sequence: TGTGCCAGCAGCTTAGGTCAGATCTACGAGCAGTACTTC.

The chain uses TRBV11-2 and TRBJ2-7, with TRBD1 matching 7 bases. CDR1 and CDR2 from the germline V gene are SGHAT and FQNNGV. J was trimmed by 7 bases and V by 6 bases; bases with no gene match: 12. This CDR3 has 14 residues. The CDR3: CASRSTMTGREQYV. The CDR3 bases are TGTGCCAGCAGGTCTACCATGACAGGGCGAGAGCAGTACGTC.

J is TRBJ1-1 and V is TRBV29-1, with a tentative D call TRBD1 (6 bases). The length of the CDR3 is 13 residues. The germline V gene has CDR1 SQVTM and CDR2 ANQGSEA. V lost 4 bases to trimming and J lost 5 bases, with 14 bases between them. The DNA of the CDR3 is TGCAGCGTTGCACTCAGGGGAGAGACTGAAGCTTTCTTT. Protein product: CSVALRGETEAFF.

J is TRBJ2-3 and V is TRBV6-5, with TRBD1 matching 8 bases. Germline lookup yields CDR1 MNHEY and CDR2 SVGAGI. V was clipped by 6 bases and J by 3 bases; unmatched bases: 8. This CDR3 spans 15 amino acids. The CDR3 is CASSPRDRLTDTQYF. The CDR3 DNA sequence: TGTGCCAGCAGCCCCCGGGACAGGCTAACAGATACGCAGTATTTT.

The chain joins TRBV19 to TRBJ1-6, with a weak D call TRBD1 (5 bases). Trimming pared 5 bases from V and 12 bases from J, leaving 17 bases between. Germline V gene sequence: CDR1 LNHDA, CDR2 SQIVND (reference sequence). The CDR3 contains 14 residues. For the CDR3, the DNA is TGTGCCAGTAGTCTTCGACGGGACTGGCGACCCCTCCACTTT. Its protein is CASSLRRDWRPLHF.